The 12 T cell receptor beta chains reported below all come from one sample, sequenced in a study of CD8+ T cells in alopecia areata. RNA, once extracted, was reverse transcribed into cDNA for use as the sequencing template. This table comes from immunoSEQ multiplex PCR, and its TCRdb copy is limited to in-frame clones, with some not included. The profile shows approximately 130,000 clones, less than 50% of them singletons. The specimen sequenced was NKG2D-low CD8+ T cells sorted from blood. These TCRs come from a human donor with alopecia areata.

The CDR3: CASRTGNSYEQYF. The CDR3 DNA reads TGTGCCAGCAGGACCGGGAACTCCTACGAGCAGTACTTC. This chain links TRBV27 with TRBJ2-7; D possibly corresponds to TRBD2 (5 bases). CDR3 length: 13 residues. With 6 bases removed from V and 0 bases from J, the gap between germline ends came to 9 bases. Germline V CDR1 and CDR2: MNHEY, SMNVEV (reference sequence).

The rearrangement joins TRBV20-1 to TRBJ2-3, with D uncertain. The CDR3 has 10 residues. Germline loops: CDR1 DFQATT, CDR2 SNEGSKA (reference sequence). V lost 6 bases to trimming and J lost 3 bases, with 4 bases between them. CDR3 DNA sequence: TGCAGTGCCCTGACAGATACGCAGTATTTT. It is translated as CSALTDTQYF.

The V and J genes are TRBV19 and TRBJ2-5; no reliable D call. CDR1 LNHDA and CDR2 SQIVND come from the germline V gene (reference sequence). This CDR3 has 13 amino acids. The V end was cut by 5 bases, the J end by 5 bases, with 12 bases between. CDR3 region: CASSPWTGETQYF. The CDR3 nucleotides read TGTGCCAGTAGTCCCTGGACCGGGGAGACCCAGTACTTC.

This clone was observed a few times. The V call is TRBV5-1, the J call TRBJ1-1, with TRBD1 as a possible D gene (5 bases). This CDR3 is built from 14 residues. Germline V gene lookup returns CDR1 SGHRS and CDR2 YFSETQ. V was pared by 0 bases and J by 1 base, with 7 bases between. CDR3 bases: TGCGCCAGCAGCTTGGTGGGGGAGAACACTGAAGCTTTCTTT. It encodes CASSLVGENTEAFF.

The chain combines TRBV7-9 with TRBJ2-2; a possible D gene is TRBD1 (6 bases). The CDR3 is 13 amino acids. V was cut by 7 bases and J by 2 bases, with 8 bases left in between. The germline CDR1 and CDR2 sequences are SEHNR and FQNEAQ (reference sequence). The CDR3 DNA reads TGTGCCAGCAACAGGGTCAACACCGGGGAGCTGTTTTTT. This codes for CASNRVNTGELFF.

This chain joins TRBV29-1 and TRBJ2-3, with D possibly matching TRBD2 (5 bases). Looked up from germline, CDR1 is SQVTM and CDR2 is ANQGSEA. V was shortened by 3 bases and J by 5 bases, with 6 bases between the two germline ends. CDR3 length equals 11 residues. The CDR3 here is CSVDAGDTQYF. The CDR3 bases are TGCAGCGTTGATGCGGGAGATACGCAGTATTTT.

The chain uses TRBV2 and TRBJ2-6; D gene unclear. Germline V CDR1 and CDR2: SNHLY, FYNNEI. V lost 6 bases, J lost 0 bases, and 9 bases lay in between. This CDR3 has 15 residues. CDR3 residues: CASSPGLSGANVLTF. In DNA form, the CDR3 reads TGTGCCAGCAGCCCAGGCCTCTCTGGGGCCAACGTCCTGACTTTC. Based on the CDR3 plus reference TRBV2 and TRBJ2-6, the full variable domain is EPEVTQTPSHQVTQMGQEVILRCVPISNHLYFYWYRQILGQKVEFLVSFYNNEISEKSEIFDDQFSVERPDGSNFTLKIRSTKLEDSAMYFCASSPGLSGANVLTFGAGSRLTVL.

The V gene is TRBV5-4, the J gene TRBJ1-1; the D gene is possibly TRBD1 (6 bases). Germline loops: CDR1 SGHNT, CDR2 YYREEE (reference sequence). Between the trimmed V and J ends, which lost 3 bases and 7 bases, there was a span of 19 bases. The CDR3 has 15 residues. The CDR3 loop reads CASSSRSTGQGEAFF. Written as DNA, the CDR3 is TGTGCCAGCAGCTCCCGTTCCACAGGGCAAGGTGAAGCTTTCTTT. Full variable domain (outside the CDR3, taken from reference TRBV5-4 and TRBJ1-1): ETGVTQSPTHLIKTRGQQVTLRCSSQSGHNTVSWYQQALGQGPQFIFQYYREEENGRGNFPPRFSGLQFPNYSSELNVNALELDDSALYLCASSSRSTGQGEAFFGQGTRLTVV.

This CDR3 is CASRPLSDTQYF. DNA for the CDR3: TGTGCCAGCAGACCCCTATCAGATACGCAGTATTTT. This sequence joins TRBV28 and TRBJ2-3; D is ambiguous. The CDR3 has 12 residues. Germline CDR1 and CDR2: MDHEN and SYDVKM. Trimming removed 6 bases from V and 4 bases from J, with 8 bases in between.

In this sample, this clone turned up a few times. V and J are TRBV29-1 and TRBJ2-7; the D gene could be TRBD1 or TRBD2 (6 bases each). Germline values: CDR1 SQVTM, CDR2 ANQGSEA. This CDR3 has 12 residues. Trimming took off 3 bases at V and 3 bases at J, with 9 bases between the two ends. CDR3 region: CSVEGGNYEQYF. The DNA of the CDR3 is TGCAGCGTTGAGGGGGGCAACTACGAGCAGTACTTC.

This clone showed up just a few times. This chain joins TRBV4-3 and TRBJ1-1; D is perhaps TRBD1 (5 bases). This CDR3 region has 13 residues. The V end was cut by 4 bases, the J end by 1 base, with 7 bases between. Germline V gene lookup returns CDR1 LGHNA and CDR2 YSLEER. Here the CDR3 reads CASSLGPNTEAFF. Here the CDR3 DNA reads TGCGCCAGCAGCCTGGGACCGAACACTGAAGCTTTCTTT.

This clone was detected only a few times. V usage is TRBV29-1 and J usage is TRBJ2-1, with 11 bases identical to TRBD2. The CDR3 has 15 amino acids. The germline V gene has CDR1 SQVTM and CDR2 ANQGSEA. With V trimmed by 1 base and J by 3 bases, 2 bases remained unmatched. CDR3 DNA sequence: TGCAGCGTTGAAGGCGGACTAGCGGGCTACAATGAGCAGTTCTTC. This codes for CSVEGGLAGYNEQFF.